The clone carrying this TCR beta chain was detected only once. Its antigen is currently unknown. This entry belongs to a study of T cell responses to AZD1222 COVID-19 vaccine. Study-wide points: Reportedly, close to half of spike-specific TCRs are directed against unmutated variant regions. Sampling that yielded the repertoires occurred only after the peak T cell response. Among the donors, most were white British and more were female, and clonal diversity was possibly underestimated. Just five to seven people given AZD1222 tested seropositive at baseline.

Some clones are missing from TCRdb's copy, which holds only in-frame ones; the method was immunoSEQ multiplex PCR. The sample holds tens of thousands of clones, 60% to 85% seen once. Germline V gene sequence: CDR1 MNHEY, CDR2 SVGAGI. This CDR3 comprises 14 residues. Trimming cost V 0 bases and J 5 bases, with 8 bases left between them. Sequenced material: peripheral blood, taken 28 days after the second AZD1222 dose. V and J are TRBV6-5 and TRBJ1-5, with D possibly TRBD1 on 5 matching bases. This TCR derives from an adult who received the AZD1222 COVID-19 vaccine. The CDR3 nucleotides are TGTGCCAGCAGTTACTCGAGGGGCGATCAGCCCCAGCATTTT. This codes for CASSYSRGDQPQHF.